The clone carrying this T cell receptor (beta chain) was seen at least ten times. This CDR3 has 13 residues. Trimming took off 1 base at V and 8 bases at J, with 7 bases between the two ends. Germline V gives CDR1 SGHRS, CDR2 YFSETQ. In the source study's methods: The authors estimated nucleated cell counts from reference gene primer amplification. Repertoires were generated with immunoSEQ multiplex PCR, while TCRdb's copy carries only in-frame clones and drops some. V and J calls and clone size come straight from that table; D and trimming were deduced from the DNA. The table includes 95,000 to 150,000 clones, about four fifths detected once. This entry belongs to a study of blood T cell repertoires in COVID-19. At the level of the study: Samples taken during acute and convalescent COVID-19 were collected in the United States, Italy and Spain. Sources were T cells, B-cell-depleted T cells, or PBMCs; the material itself was cDNA or gDNA.

Input material: peripheral blood. The source is a man in his sixties with acute or convalescent COVID-19. V usage is TRBV5-1 and J usage is TRBJ1-6, with unresolved D. This CDR3 is CASSLKLDSPLHF. DNA of the CDR3: TGCGCCAGCAGCTTGAAGCTAGATTCACCCCTCCACTTT. Using reference TRBV5-1 and TRBJ1-6 for the parts outside the CDR3, the full variable domain is KAGVTQTPRYLIKTRGQQVTLSCSPISGHRSVSWYQQTPGQGLQFLFEYFSETQRNKGNFPGRFSGRQFSNSRSEMNVSTLELGDSALYLCASSLKLDSPLHFGNGTRLTVT.